This T cell receptor (beta chain) derives from a study of shared clonotypes between healthy human individuals. In the source study's methods: ImmunoSEQ sequences covered only the junction and lacked quality scores; filtering therefore differed. Generated by immunoSEQ multiplex PCR, the TCRdb table keeps only in-frame clones and is missing some. V and J calls and clone size come straight from that table; D and trimming were deduced from the DNA. Among 2 million to 2.5 million clones listed, 85% to 95% were seen once. The sequenced sample consisted of naive CD4+ T cells from PBMCs. Subset specified: CD45RA+ positively selected. The source is a man aged 18 to 35 in good health. Some clones in this sample may be carry-over from other donors' samples.

This CDR3 is CASSLEPNPGETQYF. The CDR3 region has the DNA TGCGCCAGCAGCTTGGAGCCTAACCCGGGAGAGACCCAGTACTTC. J is TRBJ2-5 and V is TRBV5-1; the D is unclear. V was pared by 0 bases and J by 4 bases, with 13 bases between. The CDR3 totals 15 residues. CDR1 SGHRS and CDR2 YFSETQ come from the germline V gene.